One sample yielded the 10 T cell receptor beta chains listed below, sequenced in a study of blood T cell repertoires in COVID-19 (dated by TCRdb to the early 2020s). Receptor libraries were prepared by the immunoSEQ multiplex PCR assay. Imported from immuneACCESS, the table was reduced by TCRdb to in-frame sequences with V and J called. These copies leave out some clones; in studies compared against another copy, an unresolved V gene accounts for under half, and the cause of the remainder is not known. Here the sample has 87,000 or so clones; approximately 88% occur a single time. The top ten clonotypes cover 11% of the sample. The sequenced sample consisted of peripheral blood. The receptor source for this set is a man aged 80 or over with acute or convalescent COVID-19.

The CDR3 loop is CASSLGGATGNTIYF. CDR3 in DNA: TGCGCCAGCAGCTTGGGGGGCGCAACGGGAAACACCATATATTTT. The chain has TRBV5-1 and TRBJ1-3, with D perhaps matching TRBD1 (5 bases). This CDR3 has 15 residues. Germline V gene sequence: CDR1 SGHRS, CDR2 YFSETQ. Trimming shortened V by 0 bases and J by 4 bases, and 11 bases separated the two germline ends.

This clone was counted between two and nine times. V is TRBV4-1 and J is TRBJ1-2, with D tentatively TRBD1 (5 bases). Germline V gene lookup returns CDR1 MGHRA and CDR2 YSYEKL. Deletions cut 1 base from V and 4 bases from J, with 19 bases between. The CDR3 has 17 residues. DNA for the CDR3: TGCGCCAGCAGCCAAGGCCAACTCCAGGGAAGCTTCTATGGCTACACCTTC. Encoded protein: CASSQGQLQGSFYGYTF.

The rearrangement joins TRBV7-9 to TRBJ1-1, with D possibly being TRBD1 (5 bases). The CDR3 consists of 14 residues. V was trimmed by 3 bases and J by 1 base, leaving 9 bases between them. Germline CDR1 SEHNR, CDR2 FQNEAQ (reference sequence). The CDR3 bases are TGTGCCAGCAGCTTGAGACAGAAGAACACTGAAGCTTTCTTT. The encoded protein is CASSLRQKNTEAFF.

This clone was detected once. V gene TRBV18 combines with J gene TRBJ1-1; D call uncertain. Trimming shortened V by 1 base and J by 9 bases, and 9 bases separated the two germline ends. The CDR3 totals 12 residues. The germline CDR1 and CDR2 sequences are KGHSH and LQKENI. CDR3 in amino acids: CASSPQGAKAFF. The CDR3 region has the DNA TGTGCCAGCTCACCACAGGGAGCCAAAGCTTTCTTT.

This chain joins TRBV4-3 and TRBJ1-1; D not resolved. Per the germline V gene, CDR1 is LGHNA and CDR2 is YSLEER. The V gene lost 3 bases and the J gene lost 1 base, with 12 bases spanning the gap. The CDR3 length is 15 residues. The CDR3, as DNA: TGCGCCAGCAGCCAGATCATCACCGGGAACACTGAAGCTTTCTTT. Translation gives CASSQIITGNTEAFF.

The J gene is TRBJ1-4, the V gene TRBV3-1 (or the pseudogene TRBV3-2); TRBD1 matches at 7 bases. The CDR3 has 14 residues. Losses at the gene ends were 1 base for V and 7 bases for J; bases not matched to a gene: 3. Germline values: CDR1 LGHDT, CDR2 YNNKEL (reference sequence). In DNA, the CDR3 is TGTGCCAGCAGCCAAGTACAGGGGAGTGAAAAACTGTTTTTT. The encoded protein is CASSQVQGSEKLFF.

CDR3 sequence reads: CATSRGHLGYEQYF. The CDR3 DNA reads as TGTGCCACCTCGAGGGGACATTTGGGATACGAGCAGTACTTC. The rearrangement links TRBV19 to TRBJ2-7; tentatively, D is TRBD1 (6 bases). With 10 bases removed from V and 4 bases from J, the gap between germline ends came to 20 bases. The CDR3 sequence is 14 residues long. Germline CDR1 reads LNHDA; CDR2 reads SQIVND (reference sequence).

The chain is built from TRBV28 and TRBJ1-1, with 7 positions matching TRBD1. J lost 4 bases, V lost 4 bases, and 12 bases had no gene match. This CDR3 is 16 amino acids long. Germline CDR1 MDHEN, CDR2 SYDVKM. The CDR3 nucleotides read TGTGCCAGCAGTTATTCAAGGGCAGGGGGATTCACTGAAGCTTTCTTT. This encodes CASSYSRAGGFTEAFF.

This chain joins TRBV7-2 and TRBJ1-5; D remains unclear. Germline CDR1 SGHTA, CDR2 FQGNSA. This CDR3 has 13 residues. V was cut by 5 bases and J by 3 bases, with 8 bases left in between. CDR3 DNA sequence: TGTGCCAGCAGCCTCCACACCAATCAGCCCCAGCATTTT. It yields the protein CASSLHTNQPQHF. The whole variable domain, remainder taken from reference TRBV7-2 and TRBJ1-5, is GAGVSQSPSNKVTEKGKDVELRCDPISGHTALYWYRQSLGQGLEFLIYFQGNSAPDKSGLPSDRFSAERTGGSVSTLTIQRTQQEDSAVYLCASSLHTNQPQHFGDGTRLSIL.

This chain connects TRBV6-1 to TRBJ1-2, with a tentative D call TRBD1 (5 bases). The length of the CDR3 is 14 residues. V lost 0 bases and J lost 8, with 13 bases in between. Germline values: CDR1 MNHNS, CDR2 SASEGT. The CDR3 here is CASSEAYSGVGYTF. The CDR3 DNA follows: TGTGCCAGCAGTGAAGCATATTCGGGGGTCGGCTACACCTTC.